The TCR beta chain under discussion was sequenced for a study of blood T cell repertoires in COVID-19. The length of the CDR3 is 14 residues. CDR1 MNHEY and CDR2 SMNVEV come from the germline V gene (reference sequence). V was shortened by 5 bases and J by 6 bases, with 13 bases between the two germline ends. This clone occurred once. Some clones are missing from TCRdb's copy, which holds only in-frame ones; the method was immunoSEQ multiplex PCR. The sample includes roughly 150,000 clones, around 81% of them seen just once. The chain carries TRBV27 and TRBJ1-4; D is unclear. Source material: peripheral blood. The receptor's source is a man aged 70 or older with active or convalescent COVID-19. The chain's CDR3 is CASSPSGPDEKLFF. CDR3 in DNA: TGTGCCAGCAGTCCAAGCGGGCCCGATGAAAAACTGTTTTTT.